The 20 T cell receptor beta chains in this list originate from one sample, sequenced in a study of blood T cell repertoires in COVID-19. Sequencing was performed with immunoSEQ multiplex PCR; in TCRdb, only in-frame clones are kept and a portion is missing. The sample lists 50,000 to 65,000 clones, 72% seen once, with roughly 4.9% in the top ten. Material: peripheral blood. The receptors come from a woman in her 70s with COVID-19, enrolled during active disease.

The genes are TRBV4-3 and TRBJ2-2; TRBD2 matches 14 bases. V was clipped by 0 bases and J by 5 bases; unmatched bases: 11. CDR3 length equals 20 residues. CDR1 is LGHNA, CDR2 YSLEER, per germline. The CDR3 sequence: CASSQDLRLAGGPGTGELFF. The CDR3 DNA follows: TGCGCCAGCAGCCAAGATCTGAGACTAGCGGGGGGGCCAGGGACCGGGGAGCTGTTTTTT.

The rearrangement uses TRBV18 and TRBJ2-2; 10 bases are a match to TRBD2. The CDR3 totals 17 residues. Germline loops: CDR1 KGHSH, CDR2 LQKENI. Trimming cost V 3 bases and J 4 bases; bases outside gene matches: 8. CDR3 DNA sequence: TGTGCCAGCTCACCCCTCGCTAGCGGGAGTAGCACCGGGGAGCTGTTTTTT. This sequence encodes CASSPLASGSSTGELFF.

This chain links TRBV27 with TRBJ2-1; the match to TRBD2 covers 7 bases. There are 17 residues in the CDR3. CDR1 and CDR2 (germline): MNHEY, SMNVEV (reference sequence). V trimming: 5 bases; J trimming: 0 bases; junction bases outside the gene matches: 10. Here the CDR3 DNA reads TGTGCCAGCAGTCCCGTCGGTGGCGGGAGCTCCTACAATGAGCAGTTCTTC. Its translation: CASSPVGGGSSYNEQFF.

The chain combines TRBV28 with TRBJ1-2, with D unresolved. CDR1 MDHEN and CDR2 SYDVKM come from the germline V gene. The V end lost 5 bases, the J end lost 5 bases, and 21 bases lay between the germline ends. This CDR3 is 16 amino acids long. This CDR3 is CASSQDPPGSPYGYTF. The CDR3 DNA follows: TGTGCCAGCAGTCAAGACCCGCCCGGGAGCCCGTATGGCTACACCTTC.

This clone was picked up a small number of times. The rearrangement uses TRBV4-3 and TRBJ2-7, with 14 nucleotides matching TRBD2. Germline CDR1 and CDR2: LGHNA and YSLEER. Unmatched junction bases numbered 5, after V lost 5 bases and J lost 2 bases. The CDR3 is made up of 16 amino acids. DNA for the CDR3: TGCGCCAGCAGCAAACGGACTAGCGGGAGGACCTACGAGCAGTACGTC. Encoded protein: CASSKRTSGRTYEQYV.

The CDR3 is CASSVRGTSGSSYNEQFF. The CDR3 region has the DNA TGTGCCAGCAGCGTAAGGGGGACTAGCGGGAGTTCCTACAATGAGCAGTTCTTC. This chain joins TRBV9 and TRBJ2-1, with 14 bases identical to TRBD2. The CDR3 runs to 18 residues. The germline V gene has CDR1 SGDLS and CDR2 YYNGEE. V trimming: 1 base; J trimming: 1 base; junction bases outside the gene matches: 4.

A few counts support this clone. The V call is TRBV5-6, the J call TRBJ1-3; TRBD1 matches at 7 bases. Germline V lookup: CDR1 SGHDT, CDR2 YYEEEE. The CDR3 totals 14 residues. Germline trimming cut 4 bases from V and 3 bases from J; bases unmatched to any gene: 4. As DNA, the CDR3 is TGTGCCAGCAGCCGGGACAGCTATGGAAACACCATATATTTT. Its protein product is CASSRDSYGNTIYF.

The rearrangement links TRBV19 to TRBJ1-1, with 8 bases lining up with TRBD1. Germline V lookup: CDR1 LNHDA, CDR2 SQIVND (reference sequence). J lost 5 bases, V lost 4 bases, and 3 bases had no gene match. The CDR3 sequence is 13 residues long. CDR3 region: CASSTTGVTEAFF. The CDR3 DNA reads as TGTGCCAGTAGTACGACAGGGGTAACTGAAGCTTTCTTT.

This rearrangement joins TRBV11-2 to TRBJ2-1, with D perhaps matching TRBD2 (6 bases). The germline V gene has CDR1 SGHAT and CDR2 FQNNGV. V was pared by 5 bases and J by 3 bases, with 17 bases between. The CDR3 has 16 residues. The CDR3 nucleotides are TGTGCCAGCAGCCCTAGCCCCCGCGGGGTCTACAATGAGCAGTTCTTC. This encodes CASSPSPRGVYNEQFF.

The chain links TRBV7-3 to TRBJ2-1; TRBD2 matches at 13 bases. Germline trimming cut 3 bases from V and 7 bases from J; bases unmatched to any gene: 6. Germline V gives CDR1 SGHTA, CDR2 FQGTGA. The CDR3 extends over 16 amino acids. The CDR3 spells CASSFGLAGASNEQFF. The CDR3 nucleotides are TGTGCCAGCAGCTTCGGACTAGCGGGAGCGAGTAATGAGCAGTTCTTC.

V and J are TRBV2 and TRBJ2-7, with TRBD1 matching over 8 bases. Germline V CDR1 and CDR2: SNHLY, FYNNEI. The CDR3 is 13 amino acids. Trimming cost V 6 bases and J 6 bases; bases outside gene matches: 7. This CDR3 is CASSADRGAEQYV. The CDR3 nucleotides are TGTGCCAGCAGCGCCGACAGGGGAGCCGAGCAGTACGTC.

In its sample, this clone ranks as medium-sized. J is TRBJ1-1 and V is TRBV13; D may be TRBD1 (5 bases). The V and J ends lost 7 bases and 5 bases respectively, with 17 bases between them. Germline assignment: CDR1 PRHDT and CDR2 FYEKMQ (reference sequence). The CDR3 covers 14 residues. The CDR3 DNA sequence: TGTGCCAGCAAGGCCGGCAGGGCGGGGACTGAAGCTTTCTTT. This codes for CASKAGRAGTEAFF.

The J gene is TRBJ2-2, the V gene TRBV4-3; tentative D call: TRBD2 (5 bases). Per germline, CDR1 LGHNA and CDR2 YSLEER. Trimming stripped 4 bases from V and 4 bases from J, with 7 bases between. The CDR3 runs 13 residues. CDR3 region: CASSLGLTGELFF. The CDR3 DNA reads TGCGCCAGCAGCCTCGGACTCACCGGGGAGCTGTTTTTT.

This clone turned up a few times. The rearrangement uses TRBV7-8 and TRBJ2-2; 9 bases are a match to TRBD2. Unmatched junction bases numbered 6, after V lost 2 bases and J lost 5 bases. Looked up from germline, CDR1 is SGHVS and CDR2 is FQNEAQ. The CDR3 sequence is 16 residues long. Written as DNA, the CDR3 is TGTGCCAGCAGCTTAATAGCGGGAGTAGGGACCGGGGAGCTGTTTTTT. Amino acids: CASSLIAGVGTGELFF.

The chain recombines TRBV5-1 with TRBJ1-6, with D unclear. Germline CDR1 reads SGHRS; CDR2 reads YFSETQ. This CDR3 is built from 14 residues. Trimming removed 1 base from V and 9 bases from J, with 11 bases in between. The CDR3: CASSLFQEGSPLHF. As DNA, the CDR3 is TGCGCCAGCAGCTTGTTCCAGGAGGGTTCACCCCTCCACTTT.

The J gene is TRBJ2-2, the V gene TRBV3-1 (or the pseudogene TRBV3-2), with TRBD2 identical over 8 bases. Looked up from germline, CDR1 is LGHDT and CDR2 is YNNKEL (reference sequence). The CDR3 extends over 20 amino acids. The J segment lost 1 base and the V segment lost 0 bases, leaving 13 bases of the junction unmatched. CDR3 amino acids: CASSQDTGPGGPWNTGELFF. The CDR3 nucleotides read TGTGCCAGCAGCCAAGATACGGGACCGGGAGGGCCGTGGAACACCGGGGAGCTGTTTTTT.

This clone has just a few counts. Written as DNA, the CDR3 is TGTGCCAGCATTGAACAGGCCACGGGTTCACCCCTCCACTTT. Translation gives CASIEQATGSPLHF. The rearrangement joins TRBV13 to TRBJ1-6; D perhaps matches TRBD1 (5 bases). This CDR3 has 14 amino acids. V was trimmed by 7 bases and J by 9 bases, leaving 16 bases between them. Germline V gene sequence: CDR1 PRHDT, CDR2 FYEKMQ (reference sequence). Using reference TRBV13 and TRBJ1-6 for the parts outside the CDR3, the full variable domain is AAGVIQSPRHLIKEKRETATLKCYPIPRHDTVYWYQQGPGQDPQFLISFYEKMQSDKGSIPDRFSAQQFSDYHSELNMSSLELGDSALYFCASIEQATGSPLHFGNGTRLTVT.

The chain carries TRBV11-2 and TRBJ1-1; D gene ambiguous. Trimming left V 1 base short and J 0 bases short, with 6 bases between. The CDR3 consists of 14 residues. CDR1 and CDR2 from the germline V gene are SGHAT and FQNNGV. CDR3 coding DNA: TGTGCCAGCAGCTTAGCAAACATGAACACTGAAGCTTTCTTT. This codes for CASSLANMNTEAFF.

The chain carries TRBV2 and TRBJ1-5; D is uncertain. V lost 6 bases to trimming and J lost 0 bases, with 6 bases between them. Germline CDR1 is SNHLY and CDR2 is FYNNEI. The CDR3 sequence is 13 residues long. CDR3 amino acids: CASSQYSNQPQHF. The CDR3 DNA follows: TGTGCCAGCAGCCAGTATAGCAATCAGCCCCAGCATTTT.

This sequence joins TRBV10-3 and TRBJ2-1; D is undetermined. The CDR3 is 12 residues long. Trimming removed 0 bases at V and 10 bases at J, with 7 bases between. Germline CDR1 reads ENHRY; CDR2 reads SYGVKD. The CDR3 DNA is TGTGCCATCAGTGAGTCGAGAGGCGAGCAGTTCTTC. Translating gives CAISESRGEQFF.